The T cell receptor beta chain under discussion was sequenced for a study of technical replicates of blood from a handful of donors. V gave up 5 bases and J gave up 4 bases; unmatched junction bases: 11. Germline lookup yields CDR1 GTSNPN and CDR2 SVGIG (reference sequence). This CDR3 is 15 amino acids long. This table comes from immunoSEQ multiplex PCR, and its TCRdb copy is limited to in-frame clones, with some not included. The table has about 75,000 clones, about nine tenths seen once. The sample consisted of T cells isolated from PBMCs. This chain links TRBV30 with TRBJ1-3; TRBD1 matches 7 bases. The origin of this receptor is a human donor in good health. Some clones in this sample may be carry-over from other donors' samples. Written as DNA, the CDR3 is TGTGCCTGGGCGCGGACCGGGACAGCCGGAAACACCATATATTTT. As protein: CAWARTGTAGNTIYF.